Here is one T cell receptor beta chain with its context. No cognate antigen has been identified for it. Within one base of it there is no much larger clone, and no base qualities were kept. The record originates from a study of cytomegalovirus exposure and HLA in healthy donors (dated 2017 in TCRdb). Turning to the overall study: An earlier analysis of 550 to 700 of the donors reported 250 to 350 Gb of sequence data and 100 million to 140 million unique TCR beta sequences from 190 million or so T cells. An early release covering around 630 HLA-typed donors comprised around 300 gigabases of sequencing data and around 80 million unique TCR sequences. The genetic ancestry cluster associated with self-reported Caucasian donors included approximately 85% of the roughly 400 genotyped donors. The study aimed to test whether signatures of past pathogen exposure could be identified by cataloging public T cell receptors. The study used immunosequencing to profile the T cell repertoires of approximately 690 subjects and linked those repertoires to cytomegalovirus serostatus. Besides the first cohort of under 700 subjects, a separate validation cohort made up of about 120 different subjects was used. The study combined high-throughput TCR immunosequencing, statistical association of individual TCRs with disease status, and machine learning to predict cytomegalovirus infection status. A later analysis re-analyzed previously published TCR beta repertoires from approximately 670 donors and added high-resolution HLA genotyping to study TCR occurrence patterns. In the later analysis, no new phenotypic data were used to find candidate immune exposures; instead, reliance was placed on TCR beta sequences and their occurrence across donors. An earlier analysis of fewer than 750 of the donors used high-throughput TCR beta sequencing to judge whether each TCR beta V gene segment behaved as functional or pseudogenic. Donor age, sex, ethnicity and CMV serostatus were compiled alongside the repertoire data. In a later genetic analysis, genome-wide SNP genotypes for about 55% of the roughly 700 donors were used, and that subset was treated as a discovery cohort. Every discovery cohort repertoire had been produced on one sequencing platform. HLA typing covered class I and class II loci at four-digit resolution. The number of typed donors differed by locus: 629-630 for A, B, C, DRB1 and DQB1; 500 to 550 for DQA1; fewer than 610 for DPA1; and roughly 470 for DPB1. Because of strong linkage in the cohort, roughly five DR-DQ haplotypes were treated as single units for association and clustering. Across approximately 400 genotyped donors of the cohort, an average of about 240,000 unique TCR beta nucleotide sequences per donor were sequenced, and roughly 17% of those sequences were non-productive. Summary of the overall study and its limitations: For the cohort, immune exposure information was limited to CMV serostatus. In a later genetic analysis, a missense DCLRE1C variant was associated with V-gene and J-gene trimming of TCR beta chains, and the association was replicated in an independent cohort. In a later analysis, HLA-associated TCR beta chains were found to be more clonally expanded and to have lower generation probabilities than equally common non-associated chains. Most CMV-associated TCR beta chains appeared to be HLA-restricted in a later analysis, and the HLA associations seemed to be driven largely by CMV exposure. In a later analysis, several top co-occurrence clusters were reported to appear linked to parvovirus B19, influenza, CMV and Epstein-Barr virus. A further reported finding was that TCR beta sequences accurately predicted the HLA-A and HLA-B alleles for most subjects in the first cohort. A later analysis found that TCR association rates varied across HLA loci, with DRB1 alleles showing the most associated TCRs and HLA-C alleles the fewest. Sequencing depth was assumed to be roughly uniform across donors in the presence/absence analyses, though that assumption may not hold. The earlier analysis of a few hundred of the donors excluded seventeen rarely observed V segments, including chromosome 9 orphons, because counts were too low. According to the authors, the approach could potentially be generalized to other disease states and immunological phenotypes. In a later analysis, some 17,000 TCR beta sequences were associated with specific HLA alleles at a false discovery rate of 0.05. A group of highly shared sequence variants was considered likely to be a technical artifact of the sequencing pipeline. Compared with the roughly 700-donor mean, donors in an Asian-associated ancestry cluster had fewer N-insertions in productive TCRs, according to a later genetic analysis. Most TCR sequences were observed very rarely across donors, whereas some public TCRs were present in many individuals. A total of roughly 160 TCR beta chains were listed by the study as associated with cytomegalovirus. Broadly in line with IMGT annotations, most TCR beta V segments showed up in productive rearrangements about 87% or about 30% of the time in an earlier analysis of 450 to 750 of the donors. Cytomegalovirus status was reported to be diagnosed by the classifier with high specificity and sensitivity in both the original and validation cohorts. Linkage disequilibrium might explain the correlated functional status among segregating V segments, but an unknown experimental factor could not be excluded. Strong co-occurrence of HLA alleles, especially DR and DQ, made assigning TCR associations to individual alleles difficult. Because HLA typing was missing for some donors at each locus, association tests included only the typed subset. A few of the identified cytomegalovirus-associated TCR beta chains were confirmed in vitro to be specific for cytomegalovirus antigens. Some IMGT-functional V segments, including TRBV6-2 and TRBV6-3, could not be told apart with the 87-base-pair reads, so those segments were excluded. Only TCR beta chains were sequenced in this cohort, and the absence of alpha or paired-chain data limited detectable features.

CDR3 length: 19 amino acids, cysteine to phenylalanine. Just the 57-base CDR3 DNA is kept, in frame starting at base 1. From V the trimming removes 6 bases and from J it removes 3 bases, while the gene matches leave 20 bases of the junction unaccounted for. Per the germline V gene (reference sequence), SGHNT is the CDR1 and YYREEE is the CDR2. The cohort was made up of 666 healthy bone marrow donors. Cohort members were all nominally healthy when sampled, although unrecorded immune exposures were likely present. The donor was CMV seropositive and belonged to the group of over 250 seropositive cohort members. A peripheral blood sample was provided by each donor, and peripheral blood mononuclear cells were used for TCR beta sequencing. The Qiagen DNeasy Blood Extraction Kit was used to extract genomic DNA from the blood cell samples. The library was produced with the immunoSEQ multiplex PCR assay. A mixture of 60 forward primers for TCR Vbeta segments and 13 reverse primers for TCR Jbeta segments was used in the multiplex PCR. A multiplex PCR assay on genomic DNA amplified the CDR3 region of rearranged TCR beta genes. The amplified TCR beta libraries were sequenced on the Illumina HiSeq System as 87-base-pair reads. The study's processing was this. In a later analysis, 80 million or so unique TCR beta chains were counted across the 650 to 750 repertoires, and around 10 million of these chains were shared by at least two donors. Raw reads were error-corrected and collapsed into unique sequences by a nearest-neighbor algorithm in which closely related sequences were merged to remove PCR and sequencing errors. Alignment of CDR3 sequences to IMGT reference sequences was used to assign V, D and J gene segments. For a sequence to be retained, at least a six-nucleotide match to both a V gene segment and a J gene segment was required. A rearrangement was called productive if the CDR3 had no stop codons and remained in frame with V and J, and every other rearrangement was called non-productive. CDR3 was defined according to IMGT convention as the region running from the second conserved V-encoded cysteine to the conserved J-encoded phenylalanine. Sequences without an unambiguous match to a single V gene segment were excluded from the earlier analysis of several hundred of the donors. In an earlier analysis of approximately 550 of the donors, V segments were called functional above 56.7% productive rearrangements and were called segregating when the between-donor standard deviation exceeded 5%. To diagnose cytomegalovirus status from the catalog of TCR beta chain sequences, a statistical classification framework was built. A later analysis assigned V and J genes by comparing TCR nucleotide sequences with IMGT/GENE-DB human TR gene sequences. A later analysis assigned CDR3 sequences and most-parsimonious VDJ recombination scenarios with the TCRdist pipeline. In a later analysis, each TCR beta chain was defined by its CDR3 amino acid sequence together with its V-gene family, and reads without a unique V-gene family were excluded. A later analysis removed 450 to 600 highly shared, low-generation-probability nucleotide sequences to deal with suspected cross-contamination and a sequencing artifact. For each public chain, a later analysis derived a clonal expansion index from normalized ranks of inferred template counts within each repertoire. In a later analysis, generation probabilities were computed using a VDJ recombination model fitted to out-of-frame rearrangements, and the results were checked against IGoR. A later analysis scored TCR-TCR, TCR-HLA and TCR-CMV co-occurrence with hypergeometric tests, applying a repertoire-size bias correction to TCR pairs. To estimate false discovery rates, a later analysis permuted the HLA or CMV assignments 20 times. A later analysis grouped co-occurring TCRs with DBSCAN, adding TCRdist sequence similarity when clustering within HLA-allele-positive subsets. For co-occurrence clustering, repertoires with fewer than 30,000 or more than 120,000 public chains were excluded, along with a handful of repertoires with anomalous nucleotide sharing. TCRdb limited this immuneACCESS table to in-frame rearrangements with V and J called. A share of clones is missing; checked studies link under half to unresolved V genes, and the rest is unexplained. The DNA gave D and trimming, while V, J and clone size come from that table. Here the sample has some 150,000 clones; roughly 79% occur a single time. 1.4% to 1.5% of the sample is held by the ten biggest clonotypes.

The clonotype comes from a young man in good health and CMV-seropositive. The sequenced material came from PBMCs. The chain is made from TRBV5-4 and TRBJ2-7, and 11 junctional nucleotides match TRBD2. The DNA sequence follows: TGTGCCAGCATAGGGGGTGGGCAGCGACTAGCGGGACTTAACTACGAGCAGTACTTC. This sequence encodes CASIGGGQRLAGLNYEQYF.